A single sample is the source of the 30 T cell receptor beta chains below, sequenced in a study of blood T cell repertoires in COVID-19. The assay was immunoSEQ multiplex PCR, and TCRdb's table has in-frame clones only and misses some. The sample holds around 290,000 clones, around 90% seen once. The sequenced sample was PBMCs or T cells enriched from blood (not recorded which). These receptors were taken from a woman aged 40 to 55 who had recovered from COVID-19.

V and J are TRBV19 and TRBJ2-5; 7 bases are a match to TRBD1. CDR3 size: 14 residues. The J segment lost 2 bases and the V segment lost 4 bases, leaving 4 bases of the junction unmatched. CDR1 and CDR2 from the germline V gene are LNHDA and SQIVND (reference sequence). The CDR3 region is CASSSPGQQETQYF. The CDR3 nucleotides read TGTGCCAGTAGTAGCCCGGGACAGCAAGAGACCCAGTACTTC.

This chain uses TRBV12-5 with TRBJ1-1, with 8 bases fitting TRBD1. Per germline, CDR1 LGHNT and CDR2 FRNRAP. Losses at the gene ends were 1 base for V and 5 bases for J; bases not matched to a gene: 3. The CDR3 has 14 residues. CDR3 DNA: TGTGCTAGTGGTTTGGGGCAGGGGGCGACTGAAGCTTTCTTT. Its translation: CASGLGQGATEAFF.

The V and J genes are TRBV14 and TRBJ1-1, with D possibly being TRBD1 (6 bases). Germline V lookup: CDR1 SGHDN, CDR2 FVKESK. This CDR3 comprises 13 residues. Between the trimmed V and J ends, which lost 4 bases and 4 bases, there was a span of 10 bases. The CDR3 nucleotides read TGTGCCAGCAGCCGGGGGCATCGCACTGAAGCTTTCTTT. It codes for CASSRGHRTEAFF.

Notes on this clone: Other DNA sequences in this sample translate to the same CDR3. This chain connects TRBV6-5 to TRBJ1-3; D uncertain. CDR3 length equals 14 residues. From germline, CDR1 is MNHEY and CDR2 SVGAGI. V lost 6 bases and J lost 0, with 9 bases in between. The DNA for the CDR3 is TGTGCCAGCAGCCCGGTTAGCTCTGGAAACACCATATATTTT. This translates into CASSPVSSGNTIYF.

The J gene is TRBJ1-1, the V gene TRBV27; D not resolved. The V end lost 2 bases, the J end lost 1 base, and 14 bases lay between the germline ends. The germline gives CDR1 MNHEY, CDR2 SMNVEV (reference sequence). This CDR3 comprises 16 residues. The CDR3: CASSLVREKPNTEAFF. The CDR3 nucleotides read TGTGCCAGCAGTTTAGTCCGGGAGAAGCCGAACACTGAAGCTTTCTTT.

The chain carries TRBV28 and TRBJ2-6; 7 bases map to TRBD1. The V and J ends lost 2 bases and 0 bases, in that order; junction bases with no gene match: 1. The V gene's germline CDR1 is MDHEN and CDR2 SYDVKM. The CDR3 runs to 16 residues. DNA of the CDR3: TGTGCCAGCAGTTTAGGGACAGCCTCTGGGGCCAACGTCCTGACTTTC. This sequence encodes CASSLGTASGANVLTF.

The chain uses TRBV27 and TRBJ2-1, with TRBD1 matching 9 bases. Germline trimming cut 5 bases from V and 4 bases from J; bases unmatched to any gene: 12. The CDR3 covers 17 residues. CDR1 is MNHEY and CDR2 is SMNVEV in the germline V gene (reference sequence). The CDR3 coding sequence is TGTGCCAGCAGTGCACCCGGGACAGGGCAGGGATACAATGAGCAGTTCTTC. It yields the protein CASSAPGTGQGYNEQFF.

CDR3: CASSQDPGIAYEQYF. DNA for the CDR3: TGTGCCAGCAGCCAAGATCCAGGGATCGCCTACGAGCAGTACTTC. The genes are TRBV3-1 (or the pseudogene TRBV3-2) and TRBJ2-7; possible D gene TRBD1, 5 bases. V lost 0 bases, J lost 2 bases, and 11 bases lay in between. From germline, CDR1 is LGHDT and CDR2 YNNKEL (reference sequence). The CDR3 consists of 15 residues.

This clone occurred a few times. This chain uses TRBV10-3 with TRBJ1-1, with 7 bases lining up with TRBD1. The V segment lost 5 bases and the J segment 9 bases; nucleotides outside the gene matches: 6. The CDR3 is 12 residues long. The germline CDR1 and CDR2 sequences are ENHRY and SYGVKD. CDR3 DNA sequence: TGTGCCATCAGTCCAGCGACAGGGAAAGCTTTCTTT. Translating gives CAISPATGKAFF.

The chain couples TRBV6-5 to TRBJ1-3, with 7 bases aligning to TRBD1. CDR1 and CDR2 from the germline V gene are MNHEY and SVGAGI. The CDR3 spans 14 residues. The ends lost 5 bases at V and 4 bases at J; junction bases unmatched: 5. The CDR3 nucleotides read TGTGCCAGCAGTCTGGGGACAGCCGGAAACACCATATATTTT. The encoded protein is CASSLGTAGNTIYF.

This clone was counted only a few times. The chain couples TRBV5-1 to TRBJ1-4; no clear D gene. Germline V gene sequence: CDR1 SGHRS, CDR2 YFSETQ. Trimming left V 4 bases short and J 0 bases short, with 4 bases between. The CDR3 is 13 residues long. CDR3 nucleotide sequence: TGCGCCAGCAGCCTCGCAACTAATGAAAAACTGTTTTTT. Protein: CASSLATNEKLFF.

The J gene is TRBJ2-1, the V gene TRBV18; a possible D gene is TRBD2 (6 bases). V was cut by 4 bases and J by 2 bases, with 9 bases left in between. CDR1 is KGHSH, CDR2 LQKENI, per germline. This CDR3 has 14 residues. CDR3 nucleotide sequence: TGTGCCAGCTCACTGGAGGGGACCTACAATGAGCAGTTCTTC. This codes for CASSLEGTYNEQFF.

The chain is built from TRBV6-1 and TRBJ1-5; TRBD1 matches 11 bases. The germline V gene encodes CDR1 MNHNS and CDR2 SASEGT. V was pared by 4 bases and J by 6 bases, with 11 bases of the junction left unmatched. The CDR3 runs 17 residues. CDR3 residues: CASSGTGGFIRAQPQHF. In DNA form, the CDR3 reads TGTGCCAGCAGTGGGACAGGGGGCTTTATTCGTGCTCAGCCCCAGCATTTT.

The CDR3, as DNA: TGCGCCAGCAGTGAAGGGACAGCCCTCGGGGATAATTCACCCCTCCACTTT. Translation gives CASSEGTALGDNSPLHF. This chain links TRBV10-2 with TRBJ1-6, with TRBD1 matching 7 bases. Trimming took 3 bases from V and 5 from J; bases not matched to a gene: 10. Germline V CDR1 and CDR2: WSHSY, SAAADI. The CDR3 runs 17 residues.

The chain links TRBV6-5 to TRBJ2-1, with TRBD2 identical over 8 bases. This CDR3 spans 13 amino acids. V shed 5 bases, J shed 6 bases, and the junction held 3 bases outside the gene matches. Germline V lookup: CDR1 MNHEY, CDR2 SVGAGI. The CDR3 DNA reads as TGTGCCAGCAGTCCGGGACTAGTCAATGAGCAGTTCTTC. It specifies CASSPGLVNEQFF.

CDR3 sequence (DNA): TGTGCCAGCTCACAACGGGCGACAGGGAATGAAAAACTGTTTTTT. Protein: CASSQRATGNEKLFF. The V gene is TRBV18, the J gene TRBJ1-4; 7 nucleotides agree with TRBD1. V shed 4 bases, J shed 5 bases, and the junction held 7 bases outside the gene matches. Germline CDR1 reads KGHSH; CDR2 reads LQKENI. The CDR3 is made up of 15 amino acids. The whole variable domain, remainder taken from reference TRBV18 and TRBJ1-4, is NAGVMQNPRHLVRRRGQEARLRCSPMKGHSHVYWYRQLPEEGLKFMVYLQKENIIDESGMPKERFSAEFPKEGPSILRIQQVVRGDSAAYFCASSQRATGNEKLFFGSGTQLSVL.

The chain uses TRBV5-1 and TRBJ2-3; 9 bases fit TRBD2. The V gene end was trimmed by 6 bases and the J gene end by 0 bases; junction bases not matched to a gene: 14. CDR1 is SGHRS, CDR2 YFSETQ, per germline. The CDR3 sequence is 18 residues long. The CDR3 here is CASTYGYSGGLSTDTQYF. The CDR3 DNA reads TGCGCCAGCACCTACGGCTATAGCGGGGGTCTTAGCACAGATACGCAGTATTTT.

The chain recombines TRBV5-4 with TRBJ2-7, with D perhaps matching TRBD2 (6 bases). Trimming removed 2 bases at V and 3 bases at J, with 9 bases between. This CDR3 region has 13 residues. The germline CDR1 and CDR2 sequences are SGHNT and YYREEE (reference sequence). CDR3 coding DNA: TGTGCCAGCAGCTTTGAGCGGGTCTACGAGCAGTACTTC. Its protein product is CASSFERVYEQYF.

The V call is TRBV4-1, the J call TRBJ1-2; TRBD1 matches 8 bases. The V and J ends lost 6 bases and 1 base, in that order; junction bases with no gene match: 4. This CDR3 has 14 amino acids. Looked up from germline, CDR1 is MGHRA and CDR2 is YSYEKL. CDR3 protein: CASSRDRINYGYTF. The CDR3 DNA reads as TGCGCCAGCAGTCGGGACAGGATTAACTATGGCTACACCTTC.

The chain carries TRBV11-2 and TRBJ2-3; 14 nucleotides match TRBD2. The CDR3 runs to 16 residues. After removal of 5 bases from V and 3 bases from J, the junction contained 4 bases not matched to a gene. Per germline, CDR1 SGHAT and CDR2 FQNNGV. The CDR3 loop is CASSGGTSGGTDTQYF. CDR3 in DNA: TGTGCCAGCAGCGGTGGGACTAGCGGGGGAACAGATACGCAGTATTTT.

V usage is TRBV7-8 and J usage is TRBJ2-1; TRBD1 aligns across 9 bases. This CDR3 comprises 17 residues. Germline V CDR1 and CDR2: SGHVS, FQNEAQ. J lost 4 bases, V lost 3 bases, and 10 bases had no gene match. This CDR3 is CASSFRTGAYVYNEQFF. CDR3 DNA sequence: TGTGCCAGCAGCTTTAGGACAGGGGCGTACGTGTACAATGAGCAGTTCTTC.

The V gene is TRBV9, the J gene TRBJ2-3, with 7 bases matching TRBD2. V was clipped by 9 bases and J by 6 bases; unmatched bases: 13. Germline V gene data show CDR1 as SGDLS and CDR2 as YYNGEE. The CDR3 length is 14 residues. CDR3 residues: CATGRGSEADTQYF. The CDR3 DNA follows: TGTGCCACCGGGCGCGGGAGCGAGGCCGATACGCAGTATTTT.

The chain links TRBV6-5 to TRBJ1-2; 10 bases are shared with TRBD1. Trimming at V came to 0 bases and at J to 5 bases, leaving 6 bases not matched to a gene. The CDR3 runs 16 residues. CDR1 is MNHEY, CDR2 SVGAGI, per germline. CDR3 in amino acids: CASSYSRTGGGYGYTF. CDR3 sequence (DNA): TGTGCCAGCAGTTACTCCCGGACAGGGGGGGGTTATGGCTACACCTTC.

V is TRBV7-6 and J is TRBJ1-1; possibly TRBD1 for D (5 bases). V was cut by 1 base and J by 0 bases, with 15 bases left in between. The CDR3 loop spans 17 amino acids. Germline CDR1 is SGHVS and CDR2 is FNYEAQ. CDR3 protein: CASSLDLGQRVNTEAFF. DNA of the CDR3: TGTGCCAGCAGCTTAGATTTGGGGCAGAGAGTGAACACTGAAGCTTTCTTT.

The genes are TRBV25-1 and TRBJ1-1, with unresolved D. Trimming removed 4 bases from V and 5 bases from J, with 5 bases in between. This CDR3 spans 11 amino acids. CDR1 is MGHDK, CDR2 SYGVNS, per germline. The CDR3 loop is CASSAATEAFF. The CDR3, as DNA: TGTGCCAGCAGTGCAGCGACTGAAGCTTTCTTT.

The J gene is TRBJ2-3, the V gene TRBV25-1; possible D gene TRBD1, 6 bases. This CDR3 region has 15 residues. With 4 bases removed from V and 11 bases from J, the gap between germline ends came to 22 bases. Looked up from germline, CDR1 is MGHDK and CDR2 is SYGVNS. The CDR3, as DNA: TGTGCCAGCAGTGCTATAACAGGGCAGCCTGTTGTGCAGTATTTT. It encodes CASSAITGQPVVQYF.

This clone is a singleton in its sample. CDR3 sequence: CASSFTANTEAFF. CDR3 coding DNA: TGTGCCAGCAGCTTTACAGCCAACACTGAAGCTTTCTTT. V usage is TRBV5-5 and J usage is TRBJ1-1; D call uncertain. Deletions cut 2 bases from V and 2 bases from J, with 7 bases between. The CDR3 covers 13 residues. Germline CDR1 SGHKS, CDR2 YYEKEE (reference sequence).

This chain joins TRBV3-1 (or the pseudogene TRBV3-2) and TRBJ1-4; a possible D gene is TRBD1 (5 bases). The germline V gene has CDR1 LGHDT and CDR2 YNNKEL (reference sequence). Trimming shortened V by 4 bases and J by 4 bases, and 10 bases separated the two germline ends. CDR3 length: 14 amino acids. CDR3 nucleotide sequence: TGTGCCAGCAGCCTCAGGGTGGATAATGAAAAACTGTTTTTT. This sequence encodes CASSLRVDNEKLFF.

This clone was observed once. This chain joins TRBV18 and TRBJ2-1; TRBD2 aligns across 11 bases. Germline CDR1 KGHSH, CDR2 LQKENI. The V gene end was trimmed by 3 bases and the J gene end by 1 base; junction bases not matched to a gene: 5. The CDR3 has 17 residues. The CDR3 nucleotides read TGTGCCAGCTCACCTCTAGCGGGGGGCGGGTCCTACAATGAGCAGTTCTTC. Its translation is CASSPLAGGGSYNEQFF.

The CDR3 nucleotides read TGTGCCAGTAGTATAGATGGAGTGAACACCGGGGAGCTGTTTTTT. It yields the protein CASSIDGVNTGELFF. The chain uses TRBV19 and TRBJ2-2; no firm D call. The V gene's germline CDR1 is LNHDA and CDR2 SQIVND (reference sequence). The V end was cut by 0 bases, the J end by 1 base, with 6 bases between. The CDR3 runs 15 residues.